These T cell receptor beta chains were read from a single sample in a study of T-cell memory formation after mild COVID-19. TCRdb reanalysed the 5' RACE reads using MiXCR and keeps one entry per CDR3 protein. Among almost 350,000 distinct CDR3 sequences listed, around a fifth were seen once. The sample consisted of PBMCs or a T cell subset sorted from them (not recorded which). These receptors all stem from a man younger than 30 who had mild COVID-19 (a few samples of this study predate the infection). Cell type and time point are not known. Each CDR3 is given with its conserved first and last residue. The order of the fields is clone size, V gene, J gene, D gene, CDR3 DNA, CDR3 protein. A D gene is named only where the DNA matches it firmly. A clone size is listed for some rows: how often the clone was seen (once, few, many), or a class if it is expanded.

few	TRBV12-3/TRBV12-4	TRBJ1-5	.	TGTGCCAGCAGGGACGGCTACAATCAGCCCCAGCATTTT	CASRDGYNQPQHF
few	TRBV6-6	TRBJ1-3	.	TGTGCCAGCAGTTATTTGGCGACTGGAAACACCATATATTTT	CASSYLATGNTIYF
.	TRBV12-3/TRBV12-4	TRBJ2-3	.	TGTGCCAGCACCTTCAGCTTGGCTAGCACAGATACGCAGTATTTT	CASTFSLASTDTQYF
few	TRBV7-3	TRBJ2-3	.	TGTGCCAGCAGCTTAGGGCAACCCTCGGGTACGCAGTATTTT	CASSLGQPSGTQYF
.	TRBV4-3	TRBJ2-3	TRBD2	TGCGCCAGCAGCCAGGGACTAGCGGGGGGCCGCACAGATACGCAGTATTTT	CASSQGLAGGRTDTQYF
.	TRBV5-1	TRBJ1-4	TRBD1	TGCGCCAGCAGCGTGGACAGGGGGCGACTGTTTTTT	CASSVDRGRLFF
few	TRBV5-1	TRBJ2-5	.	TGCGCCAGCAGCTTGAACGGACGGCAAGAGACCCAGTACTTC	CASSLNGRQETQYF
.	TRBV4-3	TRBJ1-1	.	TGCGCCAGCAGCCAAGGTCCTCGGACGTTCAACACTGAAGCTTTCTTT	CASSQGPRTFNTEAFF
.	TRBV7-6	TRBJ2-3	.	TGTGCCAGCAGCCGCACCCCGGGGGAATCAGATACGCAGTATTTT	CASSRTPGESDTQYF
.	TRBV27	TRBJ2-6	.	TGTGCCAGCAGTTTATGGGCTTCCACTGGGGCCAACGTCCTGACTTTC	CASSLWASTGANVLTF
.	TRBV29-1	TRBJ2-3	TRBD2	TGCAGCGTTCGGGGACTAACCACAGATACGCAGTATTTT	CSVRGLTTDTQYF
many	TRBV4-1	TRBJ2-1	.	TGCGCCAGCAGCCAAGGGCTCCTCGGTACGAATGAGCAGTTCTTC	CASSQGLLGTNEQFF
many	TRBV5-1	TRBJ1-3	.	TGCGCCAGCAGCCCGTATTCGTCTGGAAACACCATATATTTT	CASSPYSSGNTIYF
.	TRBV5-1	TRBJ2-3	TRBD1	TGCGCCAGCAGCTTGGCGACAGGGAGCACAGATACGCAGTATTTT	CASSLATGSTDTQYF
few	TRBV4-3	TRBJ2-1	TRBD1	TGCGCCAGCAGCCAACGGGACAGGTTGCATGAGCAGTTCTTC	CASSQRDRLHEQFF
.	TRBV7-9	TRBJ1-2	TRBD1	TGTGCCAGCAGCTTTCCGGGACAGGGAACCTATGGCTACACCTTC	CASSFPGQGTYGYTF
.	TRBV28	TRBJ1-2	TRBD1	TGTGCCAGCAGGACTCACACGGACAGGGGAGGGGGAAACTATGGCTACACCTTC	CASRTHTDRGGGNYGYTF
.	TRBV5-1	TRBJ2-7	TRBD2	TGCGCCAGCAGCTCGACTAGCGGGGGACCCTACGAGCAGTACTTC	CASSSTSGGPYEQYF
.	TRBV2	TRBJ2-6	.	TGTGCCAGCAGTGGGACTAACTCTGGGGCCAACGTCCTGACTTTC	CASSGTNSGANVLTF
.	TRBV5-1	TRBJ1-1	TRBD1	TGCGCCAGCAGGGGACAGGGGGAAGGAGAAGCTTTCTTT	CASRGQGEGEAFF
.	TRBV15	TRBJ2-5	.	TGTGCCACCAGCATGGACGCAGGGACCCAGTACTTC	CATSMDAGTQYF
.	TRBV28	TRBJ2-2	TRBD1	TGTGCCAGCAGAGGTCCGGACAGGGGATCCGGGGAGCTGTTTTTT	CASRGPDRGSGELFF
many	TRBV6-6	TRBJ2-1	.	TGTGCCAGCAGTTATTCGGGAAGCAATGAGCAGTTCTTC	CASSYSGSNEQFF
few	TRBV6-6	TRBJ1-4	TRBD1	TGTGCCAGCAGCCACCGACAGGGAGCCGAAAAACTGTTTTTT	CASSHRQGAEKLFF
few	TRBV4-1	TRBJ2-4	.	TGCGCCAGCAGCCAAGATGGAGGCCGGGGTTCGGGGGCCAAAAACATTCAGTACTTC	CASSQDGGRGSGAKNIQYF
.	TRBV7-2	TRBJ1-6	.	TGTGCCAGCAGCTTAGCGGGGGGCCCGGAATATAATTCACCCCTCCACTTT	CASSLAGGPEYNSPLHF
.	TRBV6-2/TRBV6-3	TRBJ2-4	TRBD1	TGTGCCAGCAGTTACTCGAGGTTACGCGGGACAGGGGAGAACATTCAGTACTTC	CASSYSRLRGTGENIQYF
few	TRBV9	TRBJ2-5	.	TGTGCCAGCAGCGTAGATATTAGCCAGACCCAGTACTTC	CASSVDISQTQYF
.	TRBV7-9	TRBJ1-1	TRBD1	TGTGCCAGCAGGTCCGGGACAGGGGGGACTGAAGCTTTCTTT	CASRSGTGGTEAFF
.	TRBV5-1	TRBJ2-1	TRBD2	TGCGCCAGCAGCCGTTCTTTAGCGGGGGGGCCGGATGAGCAGTTCTTC	CASSRSLAGGPDEQFF